These T cell receptor beta chains were read from a single sample in a study of T-cell memory formation after mild COVID-19. TCRdb re-analysed the 5' RACE reads in MiXCR, keeping a single row per CDR3 protein. This table holds hundreds of thousands of distinct CDR3 sequences, 20% found once. The source material was PBMCs or a T cell subset sorted from them (not recorded which). The receptors were gathered from an adult woman who had mild COVID-19 (a few samples of this study predate the infection). Cell type and time point are not known. The CDR3 runs from the conserved cysteine through the conserved F or W.

v_gene: TRBV7-3
len: 16
CDR3aa: CASSRTGGGPGGELFF

v_gene: TRBV20-1
len: 14
CDR3aa: CSARDSTTSYEQYF

v_gene: TRBV15
len: 15
CDR3aa: CATSRDGTDQETQYF

v_gene: TRBV20-1
len: 13
CDR3aa: CSAPGPNTGELFF

v_gene: TRBV7-6
len: 16
CDR3aa: CASSLVSWSSYNEQFF

v_gene: TRBV7-2
len: 14
CDR3aa: CASSPLSRRTEAFF

v_gene: TRBV4-2
len: 15
CDR3aa: CASSQGTSGKKTQYF

v_gene: TRBV12-3/TRBV12-4
len: 11
CDR3aa: CASSFRGEQYF

v_gene: TRBV5-4
len: 13
CDR3aa: CASSLAYADTQYF

v_gene: TRBV3-1
len: 15
CDR3aa: CASSQPDYGRATQYF

v_gene: TRBV18
len: 16
CDR3aa: CASSPGLAGGYNEQFF

v_gene: TRBV3-1
len: 16
CDR3aa: CASSLTRDRGSETQYF

v_gene: TRBV3-1
len: 16
CDR3aa: CASSQGLSANTGELFF

v_gene: TRBV7-9
len: 16
CDR3aa: CASSLAPGPEGNTIYF

v_gene: TRBV11-3
len: 15
CDR3aa: CASSFTGTSSYEQYF

v_gene: TRBV6-2/TRBV6-3
len: 12
CDR3aa: CASSWTRYEQYF

v_gene: TRBV5-1
len: 14
CDR3aa: CASRADREPYEQYF

v_gene: TRBV12-3/TRBV12-4
len: 14
CDR3aa: CASSPILRGDTQYF

v_gene: TRBV5-4
len: 11
CDR3aa: CASSWGHEQFF

v_gene: TRBV20-1
len: 13
CDR3aa: CSAPQTGTRGYTF

v_gene: TRBV19
len: 17
CDR3aa: CASSPAIGTDPSYEQYF

v_gene: TRBV20-1
len: 16
CDR3aa: CSARAGDRGQRTEAFF

v_gene: TRBV3-1
len: 16
CDR3aa: CASSPIEAGGIETQYF

v_gene: TRBV7-8
len: 16
CDR3aa: CASSLWMDRTNTEAFF

v_gene: TRBV20-1
len: 12
CDR3aa: CSVNRGRDEQFF

v_gene: TRBV7-2
len: 16
CDR3aa: CASSAVGWGGSNEQFF

v_gene: TRBV24-1
len: 16
CDR3aa: CATSGAGTGLDYGYTF

v_gene: TRBV4-1
len: 16
CDR3aa: CASSQLGQGRENTIYF

v_gene: TRBV11-3
len: 15
CDR3aa: CASSTGTSSVAEQFF

v_gene: TRBV6-5
len: 15
CDR3aa: CASTPWDREGSGYTF

v_gene: TRBV30
len: 15
CDR3aa: CACSVQGGSGNTIYF

v_gene: TRBV7-8
len: 14
CDR3aa: CASCEEDTWDGYTF

v_gene: TRBV7-8
len: 16
CDR3aa: CASSLSRDRGRETQYF

v_gene: TRBV27
len: 16
CDR3aa: CASSPRTSESYNEQFF

v_gene: TRBV18
len: 16
CDR3aa: CASSPQRGRPNTEAFF

v_gene: TRBV7-2
len: 13
CDR3aa: CASGGQLNTEAFF

v_gene: TRBV20-1
len: 13
CDR3aa: CSAREPLGGQQFF